These 11 T cell receptor beta chains were all obtained from the same sample, sequenced in a study of blood T cell repertoires in COVID-19. TCRdb's copy holds only in-frame clones and misses some; the assay was immunoSEQ multiplex PCR. The profile shows 30,000 to 35,000 clones, roughly 85% of them singletons. What was sequenced was peripheral blood. These receptor sequences come from a middle-aged man with acute or convalescent COVID-19.

The chain couples TRBV3-1 (or the pseudogene TRBV3-2) to TRBJ2-3, with D hard to call. Between the trimmed V and J ends, which lost 0 bases and 0 bases, there was a span of 7 bases. CDR3 length: 15 residues. The V gene's germline CDR1 is LGHDT and CDR2 YNNKEL (reference sequence). The CDR3 DNA reads TGTGCCAGCAGCCAAGACACATCTAGCACAGATACGCAGTATTTT. Protein sequence: CASSQDTSSTDTQYF.

This clone has just one count. The chain has TRBV5-6 and TRBJ1-5; no clear D gene. Germline V CDR1 and CDR2: SGHDT, YYEEEE. The V and J ends lost 2 bases and 1 base respectively, with 10 bases between them. The CDR3 runs to 15 residues. DNA for the CDR3: TGTGCCAGCAGCTTTTATGGAGGGAGCAATCAGCCCCAGCATTTT. It is translated as CASSFYGGSNQPQHF.

V is TRBV24-1 and J is TRBJ2-1; maybe TRBD1 (5 bases). Germline assignment: CDR1 KGHDR and CDR2 SFDVKD. Trimming removed 3 bases at V and 0 bases at J, with 8 bases between. The CDR3 is 15 amino acids. The CDR3 reads CATSDDSSSYNEQFF. The DNA for the CDR3 is TGTGCCACCAGTGATGACAGTTCCTCCTACAATGAGCAGTTCTTC.

The chain uses TRBV28 and TRBJ2-2, with 7 bases fitting TRBD2. The CDR3 length is 16 residues. Trimming removed 6 bases from V and 0 bases from J; junction bases left unmatched: 7. Germline V gene sequence: CDR1 MDHEN, CDR2 SYDVKM. The CDR3 sequence: CASRVLAPANTGELFF. DNA for the CDR3: TGTGCCAGCAGGGTACTAGCGCCCGCGAACACCGGGGAGCTGTTTTTT.

This clone came up a few times. The chain joins TRBV10-3 to TRBJ2-1; possible D gene TRBD1, 6 bases. CDR3 length: 14 amino acids. Germline V gene lookup returns CDR1 ENHRY and CDR2 SYGVKD. V was cut by 4 bases and J by 8 bases, with 15 bases left in between. DNA of the CDR3: TGTGCCATCAGTGCACAGGGTTCGAGGGATGAGCAGTTCTTC. Protein: CAISAQGSRDEQFF.

The chain recombines TRBV14 with TRBJ2-7; D call uncertain. CDR3 length: 11 amino acids. Looked up from germline, CDR1 is SGHDN and CDR2 is FVKESK. Trimming left V 4 bases short and J 4 bases short, with 5 bases between. The CDR3, as DNA: TGTGCCAGCAGCCCCCTGTACGAGCAGTACTTC. This codes for CASSPLYEQYF.

The table lists this clone with a count of one. The rearrangement links TRBV4-1 to TRBJ2-1; D possibly corresponds to TRBD2 (5 bases). The CDR3 is 16 residues long. Germline CDR1 is MGHRA and CDR2 is YSYEKL. With 1 base removed from V and 3 bases from J, the gap between germline ends came to 13 bases. CDR3 bases: TGCGCCAGCAGCCAAGCTCCCGGGGATCACTACAATGAGCAGTTCTTC. Its translation is CASSQAPGDHYNEQFF.

The V call is TRBV28, the J call TRBJ1-1, with 8 bases that match TRBD1. Per the germline V gene, CDR1 is MDHEN and CDR2 is SYDVKM. V lost 7 bases and J lost 0; bases outside the gene matches: 4. CDR3 length equals 14 residues. The CDR3 DNA sequence: TGTGCCAGCAACCCGACAGGGGTGAACACTGAAGCTTTCTTT. Protein product: CASNPTGVNTEAFF. The variable domain in full, completed from reference TRBV28 and TRBJ1-1, reads DVKVTQSSRYLVKRTGEKVFLECVQDMDHENMFWYRQDPGLGLRLIYFSYDVKMKEKGDIPEGYSVSREKKERFSLILESASTNQTSMYLCASNPTGVNTEAFFGQGTRLTVV.

A few counts support this clone. This chain links TRBV18 with TRBJ2-3, with D possibly being TRBD2 (5 bases). Germline lookup yields CDR1 KGHSH and CDR2 LQKENI. CDR3 length equals 13 residues. Trimming stripped 2 bases from V and 6 bases from J, with 9 bases between. The CDR3 sequence is CASSPALADTQYF. The CDR3 bases are TGTGCCAGCTCACCAGCGCTAGCCGATACGCAGTATTTT.

The chain carries TRBV15 and TRBJ2-1; tentatively, D is TRBD2 (6 bases). Germline CDR1 is LNHNV and CDR2 is YYDKDF (reference sequence). The CDR3 has 12 amino acids. V lost 4 bases and J 8 bases, leaving 9 bases between the germline ends. The DNA for the CDR3 is TGTGCCACCAGCACCCAGCGGGATGAGCAGTTCTTC. Translation gives CATSTQRDEQFF.

The chain couples TRBV10-3 to TRBJ2-5, with 9 bases matching TRBD2. With 4 bases clipped from V and 4 bases from J, the junction kept 13 bases outside the gene matches. The length of the CDR3 is 17 residues. Germline lookup yields CDR1 ENHRY and CDR2 SYGVKD. The CDR3 is CAISGSWSGRRGETQYF. Written as DNA, the CDR3 is TGTGCCATCAGTGGCAGTTGGAGCGGGAGGAGAGGAGAGACCCAGTACTTC.